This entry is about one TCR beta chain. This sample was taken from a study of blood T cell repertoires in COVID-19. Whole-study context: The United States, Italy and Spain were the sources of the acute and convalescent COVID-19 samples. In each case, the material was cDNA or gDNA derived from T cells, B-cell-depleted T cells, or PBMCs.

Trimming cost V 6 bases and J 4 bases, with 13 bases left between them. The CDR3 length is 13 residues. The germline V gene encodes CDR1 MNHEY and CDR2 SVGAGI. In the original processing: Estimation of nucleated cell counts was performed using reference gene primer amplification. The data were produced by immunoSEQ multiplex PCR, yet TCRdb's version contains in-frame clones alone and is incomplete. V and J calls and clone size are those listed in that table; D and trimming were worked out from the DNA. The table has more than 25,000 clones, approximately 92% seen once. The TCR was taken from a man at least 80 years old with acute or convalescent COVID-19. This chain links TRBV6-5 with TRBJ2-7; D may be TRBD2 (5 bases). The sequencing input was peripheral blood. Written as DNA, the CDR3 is TGTGCCAGCAGGGCCGGAGGAGCGTACGAGCAGTACTTC. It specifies CASRAGGAYEQYF.